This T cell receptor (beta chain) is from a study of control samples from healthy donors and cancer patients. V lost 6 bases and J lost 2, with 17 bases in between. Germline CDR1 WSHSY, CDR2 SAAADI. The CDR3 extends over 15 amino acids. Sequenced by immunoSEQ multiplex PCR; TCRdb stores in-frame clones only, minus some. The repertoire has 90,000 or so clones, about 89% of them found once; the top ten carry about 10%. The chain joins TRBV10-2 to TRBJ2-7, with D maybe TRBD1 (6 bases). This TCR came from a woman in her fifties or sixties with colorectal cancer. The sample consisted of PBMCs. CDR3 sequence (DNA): TGCGCCAGCAGGCCGAAAACAGGGTCCGCCTACGAGCAGTACGTC. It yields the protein CASRPKTGSAYEQYV.